One and the same sample provided the 5 T cell receptor beta chains below, sequenced in a study of cytomegalovirus exposure and HLA in healthy donors listed by TCRdb under 2017. Library preparation employed the immunoSEQ multiplex PCR assay. What TCRdb holds here is the immuneACCESS table cut down to in-frame rearrangements. Part of the clones is not present; checked against another copy, under half of the missing clones reflect an unresolved V gene, and the others are unexplained. The sample yields tens of thousands of clones; 95% to 98% were counted once. The top ten clones comprise over 0.7% of the sample. Sequencing was carried out using PBMCs. These receptors were taken from a man in his late teens or twenties in good health and CMV-seronegative.

This clone has just one count. The V and J genes are TRBV4-1 and TRBJ2-2; 8 positions match TRBD1. Germline CDR1 reads MGHRA; CDR2 reads YSYEKL. The CDR3 length is 16 residues. The junction had 6 bases not matched to a gene; V was cut back by 5 bases and J by 1 base. The CDR3 loop reads CASSSRDRKNTGELFF. CDR3 sequence (DNA): TGCGCCAGCAGCAGCCGGGACAGGAAGAACACCGGGGAGCTGTTTTTT.

The chain recombines TRBV18 with TRBJ2-5, with D maybe TRBD1 (6 bases). The length of the CDR3 is 14 residues. The germline CDR1 and CDR2 sequences are KGHSH and LQKENI. The germline V and J ends were trimmed by 3 bases and 4 bases, with 12 bases remaining between them. CDR3 loop: CASSPVGGGETQYF. Written as DNA, the CDR3 is TGTGCCAGCTCACCCGTTGGGGGCGGAGAGACCCAGTACTTC.

The chain uses TRBV18 and TRBJ1-2; the match to TRBD1 covers 7 bases. The CDR3 is 14 amino acids. The junction had 7 bases not matched to a gene; V was cut back by 3 bases and J by 6 bases. The germline V gene has CDR1 KGHSH and CDR2 LQKENI. The CDR3 nucleotides read TGTGCCAGCTCACCGACAGGGCCGGGGGATGGCTACACCTTC. As protein: CASSPTGPGDGYTF.

V usage is TRBV15 and J usage is TRBJ2-3; tentative D call: TRBD1 (5 bases). The V gene's germline CDR1 is LNHNV and CDR2 YYDKDF (reference sequence). The CDR3 loop spans 18 amino acids. The germline V and J ends were trimmed by 0 bases and 1 base, with 17 bases remaining between them. Here the CDR3 reads CATSRERLGRPRTDTQYF. CDR3 DNA: TGTGCCACCAGCAGAGAGCGTTTGGGGCGGCCCCGCACAGATACGCAGTATTTT.

The V gene is TRBV2, the J gene TRBJ1-2, with 7 bases aligning to TRBD1. V was pared by 6 bases and J by 4 bases, with 5 bases of the junction left unmatched. This CDR3 is built from 13 residues. CDR1 is SNHLY and CDR2 is FYNNEI in the germline V gene. CDR3 nucleotides: TGTGCCAGCAGACAGGGGTACGGCTATGGCTACACCTTC. Its protein product is CASRQGYGYGYTF. Filled out from reference TRBV2 and TRBJ1-2, the complete variable domain reads EPEVTQTPSHQVTQMGQEVILRCVPISNHLYFYWYRQILGQKVEFLVSFYNNEISEKSEIFDDQFSVERPDGSNFTLKIRSTKLEDSAMYFCASRQGYGYGYTFGSGTRLTVV.